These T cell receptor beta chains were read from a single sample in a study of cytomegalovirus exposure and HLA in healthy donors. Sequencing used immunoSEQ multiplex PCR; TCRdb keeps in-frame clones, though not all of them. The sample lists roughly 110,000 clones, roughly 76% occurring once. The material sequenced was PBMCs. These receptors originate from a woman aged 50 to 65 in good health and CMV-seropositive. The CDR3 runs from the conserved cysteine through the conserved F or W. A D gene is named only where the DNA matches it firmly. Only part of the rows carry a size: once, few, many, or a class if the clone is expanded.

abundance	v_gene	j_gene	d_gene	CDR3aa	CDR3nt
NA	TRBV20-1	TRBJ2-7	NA	CSAGRLGEQYF	TGCAGTGCTGGTAGACTTGGCGAGCAGTACTTC
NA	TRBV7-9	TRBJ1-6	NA	CASSFGQNSPLHF	TGTGCCAGCAGCTTTGGCCAAAATTCACCCCTCCACTTT
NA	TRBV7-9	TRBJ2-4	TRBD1	CSSSLTPGGLAKNIQYF	TGTTCCAGCAGCTTAACTCCAGGGGGCCTAGCCAAAAACATTCAGTACTTC
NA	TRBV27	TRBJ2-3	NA	CASSLLTNTDSQYF	TGTGCCAGCAGTTTACTCACGAACACCGACTCGCAGTATTTT
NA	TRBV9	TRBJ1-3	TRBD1	CASSVRQGLTGNTIYF	TGTGCCAGCAGCGTTCGACAGGGGTTGACTGGAAACACCATATATTTT
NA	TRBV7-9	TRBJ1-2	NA	CASSLALAGYGYTF	TGTGCCAGCAGCTTAGCCCTAGCAGGCTATGGCTACACCTTC
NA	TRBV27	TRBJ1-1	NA	CASSLSLALSTEAFF	TGTGCCAGCAGTTTATCTCTCGCTTTGAGCACTGAAGCTTTCTTT
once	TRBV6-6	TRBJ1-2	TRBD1	CASRPLPGQGDYGYTF	TGTGCCAGCAGACCACTCCCGGGACAGGGTGACTATGGCTACACCTTC
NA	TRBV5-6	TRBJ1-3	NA	CASSRAGSSGNTIYF	TGTGCCAGCAGCCGAGCGGGAAGCTCTGGAAACACCATATATTTT
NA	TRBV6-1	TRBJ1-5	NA	CASSDVRSDQPQHF	TGTGCCAGCAGTGACGTGCGGTCGGATCAGCCCCAGCATTTT
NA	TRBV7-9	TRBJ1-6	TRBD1	CASSPTGPYNSPLHF	TGTGCCAGCAGCCCGACAGGGCCCTATAATTCACCCCTCCACTTT
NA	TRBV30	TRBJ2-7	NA	CAWSVLSYEQYF	TGTGCCTGGAGTGTACTGTCCTACGAGCAGTACTTC
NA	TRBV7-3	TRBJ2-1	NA	CASSLQGYNEQFF	TGTGCCAGCAGCTTACAGGGTTACAATGAGCAGTTCTTC
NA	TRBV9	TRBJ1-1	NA	CASARVGSPEAFF	TGTGCCAGCGCGCGGGTAGGATCCCCTGAAGCTTTCTTT
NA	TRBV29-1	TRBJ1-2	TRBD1	CSVEGTGRAGYTF	TGCAGCGTTGAAGGGACAGGGAGGGCTGGCTACACCTTC
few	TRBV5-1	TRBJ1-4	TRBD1	CASSLESGGAQRRKLFF	TGCGCCAGCAGCTTGGAGTCAGGGGGCGCTCAAAGGAGAAAACTGTTTTTT
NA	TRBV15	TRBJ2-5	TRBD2	CATSRDRTGGETQYF	TGTGCCACCAGCAGAGATAGGACGGGGGGTGAGACCCAGTACTTC
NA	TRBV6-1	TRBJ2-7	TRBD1	CASSERGDRGDEQYF	TGTGCCAGCAGTGAAAGGGGGGACAGGGGCGACGAGCAGTACTTC
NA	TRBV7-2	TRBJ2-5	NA	CASSLNRDQATQYF	TGTGCCAGCAGCTTAAACAGGGATCAGGCGACCCAGTACTTC
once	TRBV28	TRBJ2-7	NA	CASSFSAGYEQYF	TGTGCCAGCAGTTTTTCCGCGGGCTACGAGCAGTACTTC
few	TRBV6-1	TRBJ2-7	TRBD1	CASSEAGTGVYEQYF	TGTGCCAGCAGTGAGGCCGGGACAGGGGTTTACGAGCAGTACTTC
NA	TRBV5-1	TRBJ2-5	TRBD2	CASSLALRRGLAGDGQETQYF	TGCGCCAGCAGCTTGGCCCTACGGAGGGGACTAGCGGGGGATGGACAAGAGACCCAGTACTTC
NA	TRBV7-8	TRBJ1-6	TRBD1	CASRTRDSRYSPLHF	TGTGCCAGCAGAACCAGGGACAGTCGGTATTCACCCCTCCACTTT